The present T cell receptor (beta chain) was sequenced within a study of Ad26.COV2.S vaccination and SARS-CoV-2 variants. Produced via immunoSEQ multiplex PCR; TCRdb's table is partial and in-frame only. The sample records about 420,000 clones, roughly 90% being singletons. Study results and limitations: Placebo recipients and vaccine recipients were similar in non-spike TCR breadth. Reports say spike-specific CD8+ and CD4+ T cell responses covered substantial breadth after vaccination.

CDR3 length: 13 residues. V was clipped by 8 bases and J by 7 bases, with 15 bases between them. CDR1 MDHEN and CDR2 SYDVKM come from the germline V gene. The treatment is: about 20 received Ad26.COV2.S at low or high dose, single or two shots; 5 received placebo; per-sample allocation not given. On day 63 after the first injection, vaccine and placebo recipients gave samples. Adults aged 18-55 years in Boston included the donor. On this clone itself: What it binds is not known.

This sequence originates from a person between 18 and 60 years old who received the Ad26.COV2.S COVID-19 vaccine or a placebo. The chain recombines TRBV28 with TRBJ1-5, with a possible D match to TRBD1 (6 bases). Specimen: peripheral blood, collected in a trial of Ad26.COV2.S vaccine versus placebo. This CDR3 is CASSGGAGQPQHF. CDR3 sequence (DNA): TGTGCCAGCTCTGGGGGGGCAGGGCAGCCCCAGCATTTT. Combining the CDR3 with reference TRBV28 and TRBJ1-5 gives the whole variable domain DVKVTQSSRYLVKRTGEKVFLECVQDMDHENMFWYRQDPGLGLRLIYFSYDVKMKEKGDIPEGYSVSREKKERFSLILESASTNQTSMYLCASSGGAGQPQHFGDGTRLSIL.